This T cell receptor beta chain was sequenced in a study of blood T cells in healthy people across ages. Study in general: Researchers report that template switching captured about one barcoded beta molecule per two T cells. Study-wide points: It was not known whether donors were CMV positive (a possible confounder of expanded clonotype changes). Significant beta diversity loss was already apparent by age approximately 37, declining roughly linearly.

Then a second PCR, running roughly 6 to 11 cycles, was carried out with a sample-barcoded 5' primer and a J-beta primer mix. TCRdb analysed the 5' RACE reads with MiXCR anew, one entry per CDR3 protein. The table includes 600,000 to 800,000 distinct CDR3 sequences, 52% detected once. In the case of this clonotype: As yet, its antigen is unknown.

CDR1 SGHKS and CDR2 YYEKEE come from the germline V gene (reference sequence). The CDR3 has 15 residues. The V and J ends lost 5 bases and 9 bases, in that order; junction bases with no gene match: 12. V is TRBV5-5 and J is TRBJ2-1; 9 bases fit TRBD2. The specimen was blood. This TCR came from an elderly woman in good health. CDR3 protein: CASRAGGPKSGEQFF. In DNA form, the CDR3 reads TGTGCCAGCAGGGCGGGAGGGCCTAAATCTGGTGAGCAGTTCTTC.